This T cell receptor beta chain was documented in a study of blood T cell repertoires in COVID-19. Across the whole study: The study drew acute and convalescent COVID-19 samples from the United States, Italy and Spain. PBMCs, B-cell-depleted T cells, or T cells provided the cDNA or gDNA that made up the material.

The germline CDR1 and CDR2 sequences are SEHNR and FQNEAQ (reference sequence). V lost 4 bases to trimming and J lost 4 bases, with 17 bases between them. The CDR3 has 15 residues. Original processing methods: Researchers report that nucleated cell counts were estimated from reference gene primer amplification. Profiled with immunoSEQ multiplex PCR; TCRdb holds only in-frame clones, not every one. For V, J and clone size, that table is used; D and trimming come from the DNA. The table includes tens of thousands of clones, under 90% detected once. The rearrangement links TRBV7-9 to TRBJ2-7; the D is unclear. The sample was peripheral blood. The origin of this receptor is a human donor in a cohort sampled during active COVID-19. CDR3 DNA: TGTGCCAGCAGCTCGGCAGACACCGGCCTTTACGAGCAGTACTTC. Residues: CASSSADTGLYEQYF.